These T cell receptor beta chains were read from a single sample in a study of T cells after yellow fever vaccination. One entry per CDR3 protein results from TCRdb running MiXCR on the 5' RACE reads. The sample has 230,000 or so distinct CDR3 sequences; roughly 6.3% are singletons. The material was CD4+ T cells sorted from PBMCs, obtained on the day of the yellow fever booster vaccination. These TCRs come from a man aged 25 to 40 who received the YFV17D yellow fever vaccine. Each CDR3 is given with its conserved first and last residue. Fields, in order: clone size, V gene, D gene, J gene, CDR3 length, CDR3 protein, CDR3 DNA. A D gene is named only where the DNA matches it firmly. Clone size is given for some rows only: seen once, a few or many times, or a class if the clone is expanded.

abundance: few; v_gene: TRBV20-1; d_gene: .; j_gene: TRBJ2-7; len: 13; CDR3aa: CSAREGNSYEQYF; CDR3nt: TGCAGTGCTAGAGAAGGGAACTCCTACGAGCAGTACTTC
abundance: few; v_gene: TRBV21-1; d_gene: .; j_gene: TRBJ2-7; len: 10; CDR3aa: CASRSGTRVF; CDR3nt: TGTGCCAGCCGGAGCGGGACTAGGGTGTTC
abundance: few; v_gene: TRBV27; d_gene: .; j_gene: TRBJ2-3; len: 14; CDR3aa: CASSAGLRTDTQYF; CDR3nt: TGTGCCAGCAGTGCCGGCCTGCGCACAGATACGCAGTATTTT
abundance: few; v_gene: TRBV20-1; d_gene: TRBD2; j_gene: TRBJ2-2; len: 14; CDR3aa: CSAKRSSGTGELFF; CDR3nt: TGCAGTGCTAAGAGGTCTAGCGGAACCGGGGAGCTGTTTTTT
abundance: few; v_gene: TRBV7-6; d_gene: .; j_gene: TRBJ1-2; len: 16; CDR3aa: CASSPTPKGANYGYTF; CDR3nt: TGTGCCAGCAGCCCAACGCCCAAGGGAGCTAACTATGGCTACACCTTC
abundance: few; v_gene: TRBV5-6; d_gene: TRBD2; j_gene: TRBJ2-5; len: 15; CDR3aa: CASRTTGTRRETQYF; CDR3nt: TGTGCCAGCAGAACAACCGGGACTAGACGAGAGACCCAGTACTTC
abundance: few; v_gene: TRBV4-2; d_gene: TRBD2; j_gene: TRBJ2-5; len: 16; CDR3aa: CASSQVAGSPQETQYF; CDR3nt: TGTGCCAGCAGCCAAGTAGCGGGCTCCCCCCAAGAGACCCAGTACTTC
abundance: many; v_gene: TRBV4-1; d_gene: TRBD2; j_gene: TRBJ2-3; len: 15; CDR3aa: CASSQNEREIDTQYF; CDR3nt: TGCGCCAGCAGCCAGAACGAGCGGGAGATAGATACGCAGTATTTT
abundance: .; v_gene: TRBV6-1; d_gene: .; j_gene: TRBJ2-6; len: 18; CDR3aa: CASTDYGQGGGGANVLTF; CDR3nt: TGTGCCAGCACCGATTACGGGCAGGGTGGAGGGGGGGCCAACGTCCTGACTTTC
abundance: .; v_gene: TRBV12-3/TRBV12-4; d_gene: TRBD2; j_gene: TRBJ2-5; len: 14; CDR3aa: CASSSAGGPETQYF; CDR3nt: TGTGCCAGCAGTTCGGCGGGAGGGCCAGAGACCCAGTACTTC
abundance: .; v_gene: TRBV20-1; d_gene: .; j_gene: TRBJ2-5; len: 16; CDR3aa: CSARGLARGFQETQYF; CDR3nt: TGCAGTGCTAGAGGTCTGGCTCGGGGCTTCCAAGAGACCCAGTACTTC
abundance: many; v_gene: TRBV6-1; d_gene: .; j_gene: TRBJ2-5; len: 13; CDR3aa: CAIAPGYQETQYF; CDR3nt: TGTGCCATAGCCCCGGGCTACCAAGAGACCCAGTACTTC
abundance: .; v_gene: TRBV7-2; d_gene: .; j_gene: TRBJ2-3; len: 15; CDR3aa: CASSLRHTGSDTQYF; CDR3nt: TGTGCCAGCAGCCTACGACACACAGGGTCAGATACGCAGTATTTT
abundance: many; v_gene: TRBV15; d_gene: .; j_gene: TRBJ2-7; len: 14; CDR3aa: CATSRETASYEQYF; CDR3nt: TGTGCCACCAGCAGAGAAACAGCTTCCTACGAGCAGTACTTC
abundance: many; v_gene: TRBV12-3/TRBV12-4; d_gene: TRBD1; j_gene: TRBJ2-7; len: 15; CDR3aa: CASSFRQGSFYEQYF; CDR3nt: TGTGCCAGCAGTTTCCGACAGGGTAGTTTCTACGAGCAGTACTTC
abundance: few; v_gene: TRBV5-5; d_gene: .; j_gene: TRBJ2-3; len: 13; CDR3aa: CASSPDYTDTQYF; CDR3nt: TGTGCCAGCAGCCCGGACTACACAGATACGCAGTATTTT
abundance: .; v_gene: TRBV5-1; d_gene: .; j_gene: TRBJ2-1; len: 14; CDR3aa: CASSMDRPSNEQFF; CDR3nt: TGCGCCAGCAGTATGGACAGACCGTCCAATGAGCAGTTCTTC
abundance: many; v_gene: TRBV9; d_gene: .; j_gene: TRBJ2-1; len: 14; CDR3aa: CASSVDPHTNEQFF; CDR3nt: TGTGCCAGCAGCGTCGACCCTCATACCAATGAGCAGTTCTTC
abundance: few; v_gene: TRBV6-5; d_gene: TRBD1; j_gene: TRBJ1-1; len: 15; CDR3aa: CASSYPGTGHTEAFF; CDR3nt: TGTGCCAGCAGTTACCCCGGGACAGGGCACACTGAAGCTTTCTTT
abundance: .; v_gene: TRBV15; d_gene: .; j_gene: TRBJ2-1; len: 14; CDR3aa: CATSTGVFVDEQFF; CDR3nt: TGTGCCACCAGCACTGGAGTATTCGTCGATGAGCAGTTCTTC
abundance: many; v_gene: TRBV7-9; d_gene: .; j_gene: TRBJ2-3; len: 15; CDR3aa: CASSHGSDRTDTQYF; CDR3nt: TGTGCCAGCAGCCACGGGTCAGACCGGACAGATACGCAGTATTTT
abundance: .; v_gene: TRBV7-9; d_gene: TRBD2; j_gene: TRBJ2-1; len: 17; CDR3aa: CASSLGAASGSGDEQFF; CDR3nt: TGTGCCAGCAGCTTAGGGGCGGCTAGCGGGAGTGGTGATGAGCAGTTCTTC
abundance: .; v_gene: TRBV5-1; d_gene: .; j_gene: TRBJ2-5; len: 15; CDR3aa: CASSASLATQETQYF; CDR3nt: TGCGCCAGCAGCGCTAGTCTAGCGACCCAAGAGACCCAGTACTTC
abundance: .; v_gene: TRBV29-1; d_gene: .; j_gene: TRBJ1-5; len: 13; CDR3aa: CSVSWGSNQPQHF; CDR3nt: TGCAGCGTCTCCTGGGGGAGCAATCAGCCCCAGCATTTT
abundance: many; v_gene: TRBV12-3/TRBV12-4; d_gene: TRBD2; j_gene: TRBJ2-5; len: 15; CDR3aa: CASSSLLAHQETQYF; CDR3nt: TGTGCCAGCAGCTCCCTACTAGCGCACCAAGAGACCCAGTACTTC
abundance: few; v_gene: TRBV7-9; d_gene: .; j_gene: TRBJ2-2; len: 13; CDR3aa: CASSLQGSRELFF; CDR3nt: TGTGCCAGCAGCTTACAGGGGTCCCGGGAGCTGTTTTTT
abundance: .; v_gene: TRBV10-3; d_gene: TRBD2; j_gene: TRBJ2-1; len: 14; CDR3aa: CAIRSGSDGNEQFF; CDR3nt: TGTGCCATCAGAAGCGGGAGCGATGGTAATGAGCAGTTCTTC
abundance: many; v_gene: TRBV7-9; d_gene: .; j_gene: TRBJ2-3; len: 15; CDR3aa: CASSYRASSTDTQYF; CDR3nt: TGTGCCAGCAGCTACCGGGCCTCTAGCACAGATACGCAGTATTTT
abundance: many; v_gene: TRBV27; d_gene: .; j_gene: TRBJ2-3; len: 15; CDR3aa: CASSLIAGLADTQYF; CDR3nt: TGTGCCAGCAGTTTAATTGCGGGGCTCGCAGATACGCAGTATTTT
abundance: few; v_gene: TRBV6-5; d_gene: TRBD1; j_gene: TRBJ1-1; len: 16; CDR3aa: CASSYRTGALNTEAFF; CDR3nt: TGTGCCAGCAGTTACCGGACAGGCGCCCTGAACACTGAAGCTTTCTTT
abundance: many; v_gene: TRBV12-3/TRBV12-4; d_gene: .; j_gene: TRBJ1-6; len: 12; CDR3aa: CASSLPERALHF; CDR3nt: TGTGCCAGCAGTTTACCCGAAAGGGCCCTCCACTTT
abundance: .; v_gene: TRBV25-1; d_gene: .; j_gene: TRBJ2-6; len: 14; CDR3aa: CASSNQAGANVLTF; CDR3nt: TGTGCCAGCAGTAACCAAGCTGGGGCCAACGTCCTGACTTTC
abundance: many; v_gene: TRBV7-9; d_gene: .; j_gene: TRBJ1-1; len: 15; CDR3aa: CASSSKGVVNTEAFF; CDR3nt: TGTGCCAGCAGCAGCAAAGGGGTGGTGAACACTGAAGCTTTCTTT
abundance: many; v_gene: TRBV20-1; d_gene: .; j_gene: TRBJ2-3; len: 17; CDR3aa: CSARPLTSLVSGDTQYF; CDR3nt: TGCAGTGCTAGACCCCTGACTAGTCTCGTTTCAGGAGATACGCAGTATTTT
abundance: many; v_gene: TRBV6-6; d_gene: .; j_gene: TRBJ2-1; len: 11; CDR3aa: CASCGTNEQFF; CDR3nt: TGTGCCAGCTGCGGGACAAATGAGCAGTTCTTC
abundance: .; v_gene: TRBV20-1; d_gene: .; j_gene: TRBJ2-2; len: 12; CDR3aa: CSARLLAGELFF; CDR3nt: TGCAGTGCTAGACTCCTCGCCGGGGAGCTGTTTTTT
abundance: few; v_gene: TRBV20-1; d_gene: TRBD2; j_gene: TRBJ2-7; len: 14; CDR3aa: CSASTSGPPYEQYF; CDR3nt: TGCAGTGCTTCTACTAGCGGGCCTCCCTACGAGCAGTACTTC
abundance: .; v_gene: TRBV20-1; d_gene: TRBD2; j_gene: TRBJ2-5; len: 15; CDR3aa: CSASRRGGGQETQYF; CDR3nt: TGCAGTGCTAGTCGGAGGGGCGGGGGACAAGAGACCCAGTACTTC
abundance: .; v_gene: TRBV5-1; d_gene: TRBD1; j_gene: TRBJ2-7; len: 18; CDR3aa: CASSVQDPGQGAIYEQYF; CDR3nt: TGCGCCAGCAGCGTGCAAGACCCGGGACAGGGGGCCATCTACGAGCAGTACTTC
abundance: few; v_gene: TRBV15; d_gene: .; j_gene: TRBJ1-5; len: 13; CDR3aa: CATSERSNQPQHF; CDR3nt: TGTGCCACCAGCGAGCGAAGCAATCAGCCCCAGCATTTT
abundance: .; v_gene: TRBV9; d_gene: .; j_gene: TRBJ2-7; len: 16; CDR3aa: CASSVAPGTTTYEQYF; CDR3nt: TGTGCCAGCAGCGTAGCGCCCGGGACAACTACCTACGAGCAGTACTTC
abundance: many; v_gene: TRBV11-2; d_gene: TRBD2; j_gene: TRBJ2-1; len: 19; CDR3aa: CASSLVNTIAGLIGNEQFF; CDR3nt: TGTGCCAGCAGCTTGGTGAATACGATAGCGGGACTGATAGGCAATGAGCAGTTCTTC
abundance: many; v_gene: TRBV20-1; d_gene: .; j_gene: TRBJ2-4; len: 15; CDR3aa: CSASFPAGAKNIQYF; CDR3nt: TGCAGTGCTAGTTTCCCAGCGGGAGCCAAAAACATTCAGTACTTC
abundance: few; v_gene: TRBV2; d_gene: TRBD2; j_gene: TRBJ2-3; len: 15; CDR3aa: CASSEGTSGVHTQYF; CDR3nt: TGTGCCAGCAGTGAAGGGACTAGCGGCGTTCATACGCAGTATTTT
abundance: .; v_gene: TRBV7-2; d_gene: TRBD1; j_gene: TRBJ2-7; len: 14; CDR3aa: CASSDRASSYEQYF; CDR3nt: TGTGCCAGCAGTGACAGGGCGAGCTCCTACGAGCAGTACTTC
abundance: many; v_gene: TRBV6-2/TRBV6-3; d_gene: TRBD2; j_gene: TRBJ2-7; len: 14; CDR3aa: CASSRTSGPYEQYF; CDR3nt: TGTGCCAGCAGTCGGACTAGCGGACCCTACGAGCAGTACTTC
abundance: many; v_gene: TRBV20-1; d_gene: .; j_gene: TRBJ2-1; len: 15; CDR3aa: CSAPSAGTTYNEQFF; CDR3nt: TGCAGTGCTCCTTCGGCGGGAACCACCTACAATGAGCAGTTCTTC
abundance: many; v_gene: TRBV7-2; d_gene: TRBD2; j_gene: TRBJ2-1; len: 13; CDR3aa: CASSLGTSIEQFF; CDR3nt: TGTGCCAGCAGCTTAGGGACTAGCATCGAGCAGTTCTTC
abundance: many; v_gene: TRBV6-2/TRBV6-3; d_gene: TRBD2; j_gene: TRBJ2-7; len: 13; CDR3aa: CASVQRGLEEQYF; CDR3nt: TGTGCCAGCGTTCAGCGGGGGCTTGAGGAGCAGTACTTC
abundance: few; v_gene: TRBV11-2; d_gene: TRBD2; j_gene: TRBJ2-1; len: 20; CDR3aa: CASSRPTSGSQGTSYNEQFF; CDR3nt: TGTGCCAGCAGCCGTCCGACTAGCGGGAGTCAGGGTACATCCTACAATGAGCAGTTCTTC
abundance: many; v_gene: TRBV5-1; d_gene: TRBD1; j_gene: TRBJ2-5; len: 16; CDR3aa: CASSSDGTVGGETQYF; CDR3nt: TGCGCCAGCAGCTCGGATGGGACAGTAGGGGGAGAGACCCAGTACTTC
abundance: .; v_gene: TRBV7-2; d_gene: TRBD2; j_gene: TRBJ2-7; len: 15; CDR3aa: CASSARAGRPSEQYF; CDR3nt: TGTGCCAGCAGCGCAAGAGCGGGGCGCCCGAGCGAGCAGTACTTC
abundance: .; v_gene: TRBV24-1; d_gene: TRBD2; j_gene: TRBJ2-1; len: 16; CDR3aa: CATSDPTSGRLNEQFF; CDR3nt: TGTGCCACCAGTGACCCGACTAGCGGGAGGTTAAATGAGCAGTTCTTC
abundance: .; v_gene: TRBV20-1; d_gene: TRBD2; j_gene: TRBJ2-1; len: 15; CDR3aa: CSARDESGSLDEQFF; CDR3nt: TGCAGTGCTAGAGATGAGAGCGGGAGTCTGGATGAGCAGTTCTTC
abundance: .; v_gene: TRBV18; d_gene: TRBD1; j_gene: TRBJ1-6; len: 15; CDR3aa: CASSPRTGEVSPLHF; CDR3nt: TGTGCCAGCTCACCCCGGACAGGGGAGGTTTCACCCCTCCACTTT
abundance: few; v_gene: TRBV12-3/TRBV12-4; d_gene: TRBD2; j_gene: TRBJ2-3; len: 17; CDR3aa: CASSLRASGSSADTQYF; CDR3nt: TGTGCCAGCAGTTTAAGGGCTAGCGGGAGTAGCGCAGATACGCAGTATTTT
abundance: few; v_gene: TRBV7-8; d_gene: .; j_gene: TRBJ2-5; len: 14; CDR3aa: CASSLLEGQETQYF; CDR3nt: TGTGCCAGCAGCTTACTCGAGGGCCAGGAGACCCAGTACTTC
abundance: .; v_gene: TRBV18; d_gene: TRBD2; j_gene: TRBJ2-1; len: 16; CDR3aa: CASSRTSGTTSNEQFF; CDR3nt: TGTGCCAGCTCGCGGACTAGCGGGACCACCTCCAATGAGCAGTTCTTC